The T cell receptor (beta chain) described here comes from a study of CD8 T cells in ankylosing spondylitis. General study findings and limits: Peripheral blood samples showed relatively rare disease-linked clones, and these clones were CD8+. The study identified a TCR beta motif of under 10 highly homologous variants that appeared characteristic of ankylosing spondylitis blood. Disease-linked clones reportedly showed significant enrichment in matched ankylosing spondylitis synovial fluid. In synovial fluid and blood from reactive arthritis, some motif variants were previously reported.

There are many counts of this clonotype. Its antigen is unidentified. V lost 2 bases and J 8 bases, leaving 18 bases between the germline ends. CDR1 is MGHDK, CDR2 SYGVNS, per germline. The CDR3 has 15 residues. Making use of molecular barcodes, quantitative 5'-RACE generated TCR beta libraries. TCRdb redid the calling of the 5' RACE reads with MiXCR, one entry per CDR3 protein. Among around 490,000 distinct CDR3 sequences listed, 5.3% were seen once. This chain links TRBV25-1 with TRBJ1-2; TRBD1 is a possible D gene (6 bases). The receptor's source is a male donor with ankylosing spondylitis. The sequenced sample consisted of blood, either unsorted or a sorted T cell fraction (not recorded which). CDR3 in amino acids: CASSEDKGGRRGYTF. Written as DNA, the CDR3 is TGTGCCAGCAGTGAAGATAAGGGGGGGCGGAGAGGCTACACCTTC.